Listed below are T cell receptor beta chains from one sample, sequenced in a study of cytomegalovirus exposure and HLA in healthy donors. TCRdb keeps only in-frame clones here, not all; method: immunoSEQ multiplex PCR. The sample has some 150,000 clones; 60% to 80% are singletons. Material for sequencing was PBMCs. These receptors were obtained from a man in his sixties in good health and CMV-seronegative. CDR3s include the opening cysteine and the closing phenylalanine or tryptophan. The order of the fields is CDR3 protein, CDR3 DNA, D gene, V gene, J gene, clone size. The D gene is left open where the match is weak. Part of the rows lack a size; the others show once, few, many or a class for expanded clones.

CDR3 protein: CASSAGGTGGLNYGYTF
CDR3 DNA: TGTGCCAGCAGCGCGGGCGGGACAGGGGGCCTGAACTATGGCTACACCTTC
D gene: TRBD1
V gene: TRBV28
J gene: TRBJ1-2
clone size: NA

CDR3 protein: CASGPGLVTHEQYF
CDR3 DNA: TGTGCCAGCGGCCCAGGGCTAGTAACCCACGAGCAGTACTTC
D gene: NA
V gene: TRBV7-2
J gene: TRBJ2-7
clone size: NA

CDR3 protein: CASSLERQGSTDTQYF
CDR3 DNA: TGCGCCAGCAGCTTGGAGCGACAGGGGAGCACGGATACGCAGTATTTT
D gene: TRBD1
V gene: TRBV5-1
J gene: TRBJ2-3
clone size: NA

CDR3 protein: CASSQYDRGGEQYF
CDR3 DNA: TGTGCCAGCAGCCAGTACGACAGGGGAGGCGAGCAGTACTTC
D gene: TRBD1
V gene: TRBV5-4
J gene: TRBJ2-7
clone size: NA

CDR3 protein: CASSLEESISGNTIYF
CDR3 DNA: TGTGCCAGCAGCTTAGAGGAGAGCATCTCTGGAAACACCATATATTTT
D gene: NA
V gene: TRBV11-3
J gene: TRBJ1-3
clone size: NA

CDR3 protein: CAWSIGQGPQETQYF
CDR3 DNA: TGTGCCTGGAGTATCGGACAGGGGCCCCAAGAGACCCAGTACTTC
D gene: TRBD1
V gene: TRBV30
J gene: TRBJ2-5
clone size: NA

CDR3 protein: CASSLLGGSTDTQYF
CDR3 DNA: TGCGCCAGCAGCTTGCTCGGGGGTAGCACAGATACGCAGTATTTT
D gene: NA
V gene: TRBV5-1
J gene: TRBJ2-3
clone size: NA

CDR3 protein: CASSLRGIEYF
CDR3 DNA: TGTGCCAGCAGCTTACGGGGGATTGAGTACTTC
D gene: NA
V gene: TRBV13
J gene: TRBJ2-7
clone size: once

CDR3 protein: CASSSSLYEQYF
CDR3 DNA: TGTGCCAGCAGTTCGTCCCTCTACGAGCAGTACTTC
D gene: NA
V gene: TRBV7-2
J gene: TRBJ2-7
clone size: NA

CDR3 protein: CASSEVNEQYF
CDR3 DNA: TGTGCCAGCAGTGAAGTTAACGAGCAGTACTTC
D gene: NA
V gene: TRBV2
J gene: TRBJ2-7
clone size: few

CDR3 protein: CASSEPGQGPTQYF
CDR3 DNA: TGTGCCAGTAGTGAACCGGGACAGGGGCCTACCCAGTACTTC
D gene: TRBD1
V gene: TRBV19
J gene: TRBJ2-5
clone size: NA

CDR3 protein: CASSVGSGGGASYEQYF
CDR3 DNA: TGTGCCAGCAGCGTAGGGAGTGGAGGCGGGGCCTCCTACGAGCAGTACTTC
D gene: NA
V gene: TRBV9
J gene: TRBJ2-7
clone size: NA

CDR3 protein: CSVDLQAKYGYTF
CDR3 DNA: TGCAGCGTTGATCTCCAGGCAAAATATGGCTACACCTTC
D gene: NA
V gene: TRBV29-1
J gene: TRBJ1-2
clone size: NA

CDR3 protein: CAGDGNTGELFF
CDR3 DNA: TGTGCCGGAGACGGGAACACCGGGGAGCTGTTTTTT
D gene: NA
V gene: TRBV18
J gene: TRBJ2-2
clone size: NA

CDR3 protein: CASSGTGVETQYF
CDR3 DNA: TGTGCCAGTTCCGGGACAGGGGTTGAGACGCAGTATTTT
D gene: TRBD1
V gene: TRBV19
J gene: TRBJ2-3
clone size: NA

CDR3 protein: CASTTTGGLGETQYF
CDR3 DNA: TGTGCCAGCACCACGACAGGGGGCTTGGGGGAGACCCAGTACTTC
D gene: TRBD1
V gene: TRBV28
J gene: TRBJ2-5
clone size: NA

CDR3 protein: CASSIRTSGDTDTQYF
CDR3 DNA: TGTGCCAGTAGCATTAGGACTAGCGGAGACACAGATACGCAGTATTTT
D gene: TRBD2
V gene: TRBV19
J gene: TRBJ2-3
clone size: NA

CDR3 protein: CAWSGTASYEQYF
CDR3 DNA: TGTGCCTGGAGCGGGACAGCCTCCTACGAGCAGTACTTC
D gene: TRBD1
V gene: TRBV30
J gene: TRBJ2-7
clone size: NA

CDR3 protein: CASSPWTGTNTGELFF
CDR3 DNA: TGTGCCAGCTCACCGTGGACAGGAACGAACACCGGGGAGCTGTTTTTT
D gene: TRBD1
V gene: TRBV18
J gene: TRBJ2-2
clone size: NA

CDR3 protein: CASSPIAGRALDTQYF
CDR3 DNA: TGTGCCAGCAGCCCAATAGCGGGCCGAGCTTTAGATACGCAGTATTTT
D gene: TRBD2
V gene: TRBV28
J gene: TRBJ2-3
clone size: NA

CDR3 protein: CASSDLQGVNTEAFF
CDR3 DNA: TGTGCCAGCAGCGACCTACAGGGGGTGAACACTGAAGCTTTCTTT
D gene: TRBD1
V gene: TRBV9
J gene: TRBJ1-1
clone size: NA

CDR3 protein: CASSEVTGLTNEKLFF
CDR3 DNA: TGTGCCAGCAGTGAAGTAACGGGATTAACTAATGAAAAACTGTTTTTT
D gene: NA
V gene: TRBV6-1
J gene: TRBJ1-4
clone size: NA

CDR3 protein: CASSQDSQGSGRNTIYF
CDR3 DNA: TGCGCCAGCAGCCAAGATTCCCAGGGGTCGGGGAGAAACACCATATATTTT
D gene: NA
V gene: TRBV4-3
J gene: TRBJ1-3
clone size: once

CDR3 protein: CASRSPRGRNEKLFF
CDR3 DNA: TGTGCCAGTAGGTCCCCCAGAGGGCGAAATGAAAAACTGTTTTTT
D gene: NA
V gene: TRBV19
J gene: TRBJ1-4
clone size: NA

CDR3 protein: CASNRGARGGNQPQHF
CDR3 DNA: TGTGCCAGTAACAGAGGGGCCCGGGGGGGCAATCAGCCCCAGCATTTT
D gene: NA
V gene: TRBV2
J gene: TRBJ1-5
clone size: once

CDR3 protein: CASSLVGVEQYF
CDR3 DNA: TGTGCCAGCAGCTTAGTGGGCGTCGAGCAGTACTTC
D gene: NA
V gene: TRBV7-2
J gene: TRBJ2-7
clone size: NA

CDR3 protein: CASSPSGRTSYEQYF
CDR3 DNA: TGTGCCAGCAGCCCCAGCGGGAGAACCTCCTACGAGCAGTACTTC
D gene: TRBD2
V gene: TRBV11-2
J gene: TRBJ2-7
clone size: NA

CDR3 protein: CASSLAQGQDYGYTF
CDR3 DNA: TGTGCCAGCAGCTTAGCACAGGGGCAGGACTATGGCTACACCTTC
D gene: TRBD1
V gene: TRBV7-2
J gene: TRBJ1-2
clone size: NA

CDR3 protein: CASSLRGNEQFF
CDR3 DNA: TGTGCCAGCAGCCTTAGAGGGAATGAGCAGTTCTTC
D gene: NA
V gene: TRBV7-2
J gene: TRBJ2-1
clone size: NA

CDR3 protein: CASSLQRESYEQYF
CDR3 DNA: TGTGCCAGCAGCTTGCAGCGGGAGTCCTACGAGCAGTACTTC
D gene: TRBD2
V gene: TRBV5-4
J gene: TRBJ2-7
clone size: NA

CDR3 protein: CASSSAQGPLQF
CDR3 DNA: TGTGCCAGCAGCTCCGCACAGGGACCCCTTCAGTTC
D gene: NA
V gene: TRBV7-2
J gene: TRBJ2-7
clone size: NA

CDR3 protein: CASSQEKGDSQIHEQYF
CDR3 DNA: TGCGCCAGCAGCCAAGAAAAAGGGGACTCCCAAATCCACGAGCAGTACTTC
D gene: NA
V gene: TRBV4-3
J gene: TRBJ2-7
clone size: NA

CDR3 protein: CATRAGSTDTQYF
CDR3 DNA: TGTGCCACCAGAGCGGGTAGCACAGATACGCAGTATTTT
D gene: NA
V gene: TRBV10-3
J gene: TRBJ2-3
clone size: NA

CDR3 protein: CASSIGQGSQPQHF
CDR3 DNA: TGTGCCAGCAGCATCGGACAGGGATCCCAGCCCCAGCATTTT
D gene: TRBD1
V gene: TRBV28
J gene: TRBJ1-5
clone size: few

CDR3 protein: CASSPRTSGNEQFF
CDR3 DNA: TGTGCCAGCAGCCCACGGACGAGCGGAAATGAGCAGTTCTTC
D gene: NA
V gene: TRBV7-2
J gene: TRBJ2-1
clone size: NA

CDR3 protein: CASSSWGVNEKLFF
CDR3 DNA: TGTGCCAGCAGTTCCTGGGGCGTAAATGAAAAACTGTTTTTT
D gene: NA
V gene: TRBV6-1
J gene: TRBJ1-4
clone size: NA

CDR3 protein: CASSLGYGRDSYEQYF
CDR3 DNA: TGTGCCAGCAGTTTAGGGTATGGGCGGGACTCCTACGAGCAGTACTTC
D gene: NA
V gene: TRBV28
J gene: TRBJ2-7
clone size: NA

CDR3 protein: CASSLNRDNSPLHF
CDR3 DNA: TGCGCCAGCAGCTTGAACAGAGATAATTCACCCCTCCACTTT
D gene: NA
V gene: TRBV5-1
J gene: TRBJ1-6
clone size: NA

CDR3 protein: CASSPGLAANTGELFF
CDR3 DNA: TGTGCCAGCAGTCCGGGACTAGCGGCTAACACCGGGGAGCTGTTTTTT
D gene: NA
V gene: TRBV21-1
J gene: TRBJ2-2
clone size: NA

CDR3 protein: CASSLGGLAGVGSTDTQYF
CDR3 DNA: TGTGCCAGCAGCTTAGGGGGACTAGCGGGAGTCGGGTCAACAGATACGCAGTATTTT
D gene: TRBD2
V gene: TRBV7-2
J gene: TRBJ2-3
clone size: once